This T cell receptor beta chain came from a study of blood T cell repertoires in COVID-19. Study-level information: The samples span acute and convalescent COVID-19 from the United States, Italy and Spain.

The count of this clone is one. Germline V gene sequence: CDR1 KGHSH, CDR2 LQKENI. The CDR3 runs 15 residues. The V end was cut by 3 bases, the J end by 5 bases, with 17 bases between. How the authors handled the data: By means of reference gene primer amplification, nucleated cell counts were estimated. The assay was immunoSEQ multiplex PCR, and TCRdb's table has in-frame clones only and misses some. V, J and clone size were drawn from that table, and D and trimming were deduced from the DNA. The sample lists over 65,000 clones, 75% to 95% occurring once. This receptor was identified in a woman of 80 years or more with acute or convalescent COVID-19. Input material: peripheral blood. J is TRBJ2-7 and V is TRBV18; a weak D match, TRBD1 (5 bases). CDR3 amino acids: CASSPLGQGWDEQYF. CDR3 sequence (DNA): TGTGCCAGCTCACCGCTGGGCCAGGGTTGGGACGAGCAGTACTTC. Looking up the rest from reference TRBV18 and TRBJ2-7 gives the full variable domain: NAGVMQNPRHLVRRRGQEARLRCSPMKGHSHVYWYRQLPEEGLKFMVYLQKENIIDESGMPKERFSAEFPKEGPSILRIQQVVRGDSAAYFCASSPLGQGWDEQYFGPGTRLTVT.